This T cell receptor beta chain emerged from a study of shared clonotypes between healthy human individuals. Study outcomes and limitations: The donor pool, a small one, limited the genetic and exposure-history diversity represented. The generation probabilities recorded for non-shared clonotypes fell below those of clonotypes shared by all four donors. What naive subsets generally showed was a larger estimated richness than memory subsets showed.

Of note for this clone: The antigen is undetermined.

Generated by immunoSEQ multiplex PCR, the TCRdb table keeps only in-frame clones and is missing some. The sample includes about 2.1 million clones, around 95% of them seen just once. Terminally differentiated effector memory CD45RA+ cells were excluded by CCR7 positive selection of CD45RO-negative cells. In germline, CDR1 is MNHEY, CDR2 SMNVEV (reference sequence). The ends lost 2 bases at V and 6 bases at J; junction bases unmatched: 5. The CDR3 is made up of 16 amino acids. Sequenced sample: naive CD8+ T cells from PBMCs. This TCR was recovered from a man between 18 and 29 years old in good health. Some clones in this sample may be carry-over from other donors' samples. The rearrangement links TRBV27 to TRBJ2-3, with TRBD2 identical over 13 bases. The CDR3 DNA reads TGTGCCAGCAGTTTAGGACTAGCGGGAGTGTCTGATACGCAGTATTTT. Its translation is CASSLGLAGVSDTQYF.